The clone carrying this T cell receptor beta chain was observed a few times. Its antigen is not known. Using its own MiXCR run on the 5' RACE reads, TCRdb lists one record per CDR3 protein. The profile shows a few hundred thousand distinct CDR3 sequences, roughly 4.3% of them singletons. This sample was included in a study of T cells after yellow fever vaccination. In the study overall: SMART-Seq v4 Ultra Low Input prepared libraries from low-cell fractions. Study conclusions and caveats: There was a possibility that FACS-sorted repertoires contained abundant clonotypes contaminating from the bulk population. The secondary response showed a weaker magnitude and a faster peak, day 5 versus 15. A large majority of primary-vaccination clones showed up again after the booster (approximately 95% CD4, around 90% CD8).

The germline V gene encodes CDR1 SGHNT and CDR2 YENEEA. This CDR3 has 13 amino acids. V was cut by 5 bases and J by 4 bases, with 12 bases left in between. The sequence was collected from a man aged 18 to 35 who received the YFV17D yellow fever vaccine. The sample was PBMCs, taken 5 days after the yellow fever booster vaccination. The chain has TRBV11-3 and TRBJ2-7; D possibly corresponds to TRBD2 (6 bases). CDR3 residues: CASSKGGNYEQYF. CDR3 in DNA: TGTGCCAGCAGCAAAGGAGGGAATTACGAGCAGTACTTC. The full variable domain, with the rest looked up from reference TRBV11-3 and TRBJ2-7, is EAGVVQSPRYKIIEKKQPVAFWCNPISGHNTLYWYLQNLGQGPELLIRYENEEAVDDSQLPKDRFSAERLKGVDSTLKIQPAELGDSAVYLCASSKGGNYEQYFGPGTRLTVT.